This T cell receptor beta chain was sequenced during a study of blood T cell repertoires in COVID-19. Study overall: The United States, Italy and Spain supplied acute and convalescent COVID-19 samples. The analysed material was cDNA or gDNA that came from T cells, B-cell-depleted T cells, or PBMCs.

As processed by the authors: Reference gene primer amplification yielded estimated nucleated cell counts. Assay: immunoSEQ multiplex PCR; the TCRdb copy retains only in-frame clones and omits some. Clonal size and the V and J genes are those of that table, whereas D and trimming came from the DNA. Among about 190,000 clones, nearly 90% were seen once, and the ten largest hold about 0.59%. The CDR3 totals 15 residues. Germline V lookup: CDR1 GTSNPN, CDR2 SVGIG (reference sequence). J lost 6 bases, V lost 7 bases, and 15 bases had no gene match. The sequencing input was peripheral blood. The V call is TRBV30, the J call TRBJ2-5, with 9 bases matching TRBD2. This TCR came from a man aged 45-65 years with acute or convalescent COVID-19. The CDR3 here is CAFSSGTALGKTQYF. The CDR3 region has the DNA TGTGCCTTCTCTAGCGGGACAGCCCTGGGGAAGACCCAGTACTTC.